This passage covers 24 T cell receptor beta chains from one sample sequenced in a study of shared clonotypes between healthy human individuals. Clones were read by immunoSEQ multiplex PCR, and TCRdb kept only the in-frame ones, dropping some. The repertoire has about 600,000 clones, roughly 97% of them found once; the top ten carry roughly 0.05%. The sample was naive CD4+ T cells sorted from blood. Subset here: CD45RA+ positively selected. The receptors come from a woman in her twenties or thirties in good health.

The chain recombines TRBV5-1 with TRBJ1-2; 7 positions agree with TRBD1. The CDR3 sequence is 14 residues long. V lost 4 bases, J lost 2 bases, and 5 bases stayed unmatched. CDR1 is SGHRS and CDR2 is YFSETQ in the germline V gene. The CDR3 protein is CASSGTDMNYGYTF. The CDR3 DNA reads TGCGCCAGCAGCGGGACAGACATGAACTATGGCTACACCTTC.

As for this clone: An end of the junction does not agree with germline; a read error may underlie this. V gene TRBV2 combines with J gene TRBJ2-1; 12 nucleotides match TRBD2. The CDR3 spans 15 residues. The germline gives CDR1 SNHLY, CDR2 FYNNEI. The CDR3 here is CASSQQGLAGVERFF. CDR3 in DNA: TGTGCCAGCAGCCAACAGGGACTAGCGGGCGTGGAGCGGTTCTTC.

The genes are TRBV11-2 and TRBJ1-6, with D perhaps matching TRBD1 (6 bases). The CDR3 extends over 14 amino acids. Trimming removed 2 bases at V and 4 bases at J, with 6 bases between. The germline gives CDR1 SGHAT, CDR2 FQNNGV. This CDR3 is CASSLQGYNSPLHF. CDR3 sequence (DNA): TGTGCCAGCAGCTTACAGGGGTATAATTCACCCCTCCACTTT.

J is TRBJ1-1 and V is TRBV28; the match to TRBD1 covers 8 bases. V shed 3 bases and J 3 bases; nucleotides not matched to a gene: 9. The germline CDR1 and CDR2 sequences are MDHEN and SYDVKM. The CDR3 is made up of 16 amino acids. For the CDR3, the DNA is TGTGCCAGCAGTTTCGAGTGGACAGGGAGGGACACTGAAGCTTTCTTT. Amino acid sequence: CASSFEWTGRDTEAFF.

This chain joins TRBV9 and TRBJ2-7; 7 bases line up with TRBD2. J lost 1 base, V lost 3 bases, and 13 bases had no gene match. The CDR3 is 17 amino acids. Germline V gene lookup returns CDR1 SGDLS and CDR2 YYNGEE. CDR3 sequence: CASSADQGLSSSYEQYF. In DNA, the CDR3 is TGTGCCAGCAGCGCCGATCAGGGACTATCCAGTTCCTACGAGCAGTACTTC.

This chain joins TRBV28 and TRBJ2-7; TRBD2 aligns across 13 bases. V gave up 0 bases and J gave up 3 bases; unmatched junction bases: 17. The CDR3 loop spans 21 amino acids. Germline V lookup: CDR1 MDHEN, CDR2 SYDVKM. This CDR3 is CASSLWTSGRNVKRKGYEQYF. CDR3 nucleotide sequence: TGTGCCAGCAGTTTATGGACTAGCGGGAGGAACGTAAAAAGAAAAGGCTACGAGCAGTACTTC.

V is TRBV6-5 and J is TRBJ2-4, with 8 bases matching TRBD2. CDR1 and CDR2 from the germline V gene are MNHEY and SVGAGI. The ends lost 7 bases at V and 2 bases at J; junction bases unmatched: 7. This CDR3 comprises 15 residues. The CDR3 region is CASTHRGGTKNIQYF. CDR3 coding DNA: TGTGCCAGCACCCACCGGGGGGGGACCAAAAACATTCAGTACTTC.

The rearrangement uses TRBV5-6 and TRBJ2-4; D call uncertain. V shed 4 bases and J shed 0 bases, with 5 bases lying between them. CDR1 and CDR2 from the germline V gene are SGHDT and YYEEEE. The CDR3 is 13 amino acids. The CDR3 DNA reads as TGTGCCAGCAGCCTAATAGCCAAAAACATTCAGTACTTC. It yields the protein CASSLIAKNIQYF.

This chain joins TRBV27 and TRBJ1-6; no clear D. V lost 0 bases, J lost 9 bases, and 15 bases lay in between. The CDR3 covers 16 residues. Germline values: CDR1 MNHEY, CDR2 SMNVEV (reference sequence). In nucleotides, the CDR3 is TGTGCCAGCAGTTTATCCCGCGGGCAGTTGCTTTCACCCCTCCACTTT. This sequence encodes CASSLSRGQLLSPLHF.

V is TRBV6-1 and J is TRBJ2-5; 12 nucleotides align to TRBD2. J lost 5 bases, V lost 3 bases, and 10 bases had no gene match. Germline CDR1 MNHNS, CDR2 SASEGT. The CDR3 loop spans 17 amino acids. CDR3 nucleotides: TGTGCCAGCAGTGATCACCGGACTAGCGGGATTGTGGAGACCCAGTACTTC. It yields the protein CASSDHRTSGIVETQYF.

A note on this clone: Other DNA sequences in the sample encode the same CDR3. The chain joins TRBV7-8 to TRBJ1-1; D unresolved. The CDR3 consists of 11 residues. V gave up 6 bases and J gave up 0 bases, with 2 bases separating them. Per germline, CDR1 SGHVS and CDR2 FQNEAQ. The chain's CDR3 is CASSLNTEAFF. The CDR3, as DNA: TGTGCCAGCAGTTTGAACACTGAAGCTTTCTTT.

A single count supports this clone. This chain joins TRBV6-6 and TRBJ2-1; maybe TRBD2 (6 bases). This CDR3 is 14 amino acids long. Germline V gene sequence: CDR1 MNHNY, CDR2 SVGAGI (reference sequence). Trimming took 6 bases from V and 0 from J, leaving 9 bases between them. CDR3 sequence (DNA): TGTGCCAGCAGAAGACTAGGCTCCTACAATGAGCAGTTCTTC. Its protein product is CASRRLGSYNEQFF.

The V gene is TRBV28, the J gene TRBJ2-4; TRBD1 might be the D (5 bases). V was trimmed by 3 bases and J by 8 bases, leaving 11 bases between them. The CDR3 spans 13 residues. The germline V gene encodes CDR1 MDHEN and CDR2 SYDVKM. CDR3 bases: TGTGCCAGCAGTTTTGGGGCCCGGGACATTCAGTACTTC. Translation gives CASSFGARDIQYF.

The chain joins TRBV6-5 to TRBJ1-1; D possibly corresponds to TRBD1 (6 bases). Trimming pared 6 bases from V and 1 base from J, leaving 12 bases between. The CDR3 is 14 residues long. Germline loops: CDR1 MNHEY, CDR2 SVGAGI. CDR3 protein: CASSPGQTNTEAFF. The CDR3 DNA is TGTGCCAGCAGCCCAGGACAGACGAACACTGAAGCTTTCTTT.

The chain is built from TRBV7-3 and TRBJ2-1; the D gene is possibly TRBD1 (5 bases). The CDR3 is made up of 14 amino acids. Germline V CDR1 and CDR2: SGHTA, FQGTGA. V was cut by 5 bases and J by 6 bases, with 14 bases left in between. DNA of the CDR3: TGTGCCAGCAGCCAACTGGGGCCGGGCAATGAGCAGTTCTTC. Translating it yields CASSQLGPGNEQFF.

This chain links TRBV7-9 with TRBJ2-3; 11 bases are a match to TRBD2. The CDR3 covers 16 residues. In germline, CDR1 is SEHNR, CDR2 FQNEAQ (reference sequence). V was pared by 5 bases and J by 5 bases, with 9 bases of the junction left unmatched. CDR3 protein: CASSPLAGGSVDTQYF. The CDR3 DNA reads TGTGCCAGCAGCCCGTTAGCGGGAGGGTCTGTAGATACGCAGTATTTT.

The sample holds one count of this clone. V gene TRBV28 combines with J gene TRBJ2-7; 14 positions match TRBD2. J was trimmed by 2 bases and V by 6 bases; bases with no gene match: 12. CDR1 is MDHEN, CDR2 SYDVKM, per germline. This CDR3 has 18 residues. CDR3 region: CASRPPLGLAGATYEQYF. CDR3 sequence (DNA): TGTGCCAGCAGACCCCCTCTGGGACTAGCGGGAGCCACCTACGAGCAGTACTTC. Full variable domain (outside the CDR3, taken from reference TRBV28 and TRBJ2-7): DVKVTQSSRYLVKRTGEKVFLECVQDMDHENMFWYRQDPGLGLRLIYFSYDVKMKEKGDIPEGYSVSREKKERFSLILESASTNQTSMYLCASRPPLGLAGATYEQYFGPGTRLTVT.

V and J are TRBV7-9 and TRBJ2-7, with 11 bases identical to TRBD2. Germline loops: CDR1 SEHNR, CDR2 FQNEAQ (reference sequence). CDR3 size: 15 residues. V was clipped by 5 bases and J by 1 base; unmatched bases: 4. The CDR3 DNA follows: TGTGCCAGCAGCCCGGGACTAGCGGTTTCCTACGAGCAGTACTTC. Its protein product is CASSPGLAVSYEQYF.

The chain joins TRBV15 to TRBJ2-5, with 9 bases aligning to TRBD1. The J call may be in error: the DNA end matches TRBJ2-7 better. The CDR3 is 15 residues long. Looked up from germline, CDR1 is LNHNV and CDR2 is YYDKDF (reference sequence). The CDR3 is CATSLGQGVMGEQYF. CDR3 bases: TGTGCCACCAGCTTGGGACAGGGTGTGATGGGCGAGCAGTACTTC.

The chain is built from TRBV5-1 and TRBJ1-4; unclear D gene. Trimming left V 4 bases short and J 4 bases short, with 14 bases between. Germline CDR1 and CDR2: SGHRS and YFSETQ. The CDR3 length is 15 residues. This chain's CDR3 is CASSTVPDLNEKLFF. The CDR3 nucleotides read TGCGCCAGCAGCACGGTCCCCGATCTTAATGAAAAACTGTTTTTT. The complete variable domain, with remaining parts taken from reference TRBV5-1 and TRBJ1-4, reads KAGVTQTPRYLIKTRGQQVTLSCSPISGHRSVSWYQQTPGQGLQFLFEYFSETQRNKGNFPGRFSGRQFSNSRSEMNVSTLELGDSALYLCASSTVPDLNEKLFFGSGTQLSVL.

V and J are TRBV18 and TRBJ1-2; D is ambiguous. The germline V and J ends were trimmed by 2 bases and 3 bases, with 19 bases remaining between them. The CDR3 length is 17 residues. Germline V gene sequence: CDR1 KGHSH, CDR2 LQKENI. Here the CDR3 reads CASSPWDPEVGYYGYTF. The CDR3 DNA reads as TGTGCCAGCTCACCATGGGATCCGGAGGTTGGGTACTATGGCTACACCTTC.

The chain is built from TRBV7-9 and TRBJ2-7; 7 bases fit TRBD1. The CDR3 spans 16 residues. Trimming at V came to 5 bases and at J to 2 bases, leaving 12 bases not matched to a gene. Per germline, CDR1 SEHNR and CDR2 FQNEAQ (reference sequence). The CDR3 protein is CASSRLEGANPYEQYF. CDR3 nucleotide sequence: TGTGCCAGCAGCCGGCTTGAGGGGGCGAACCCCTACGAGCAGTACTTC.

This clone was observed a single time. V gene TRBV11-2 combines with J gene TRBJ2-1; 8 bases are a match to TRBD2. Germline V gene lookup returns CDR1 SGHAT and CDR2 FQNNGV. With 4 bases clipped from V and 0 bases from J, the junction kept 5 bases outside the gene matches. CDR3 size: 16 residues. The DNA for the CDR3 is TGTGCCAGCAGCTCGGGACTAGATCGCTCCTACAATGAGCAGTTCTTC. Amino acids: CASSSGLDRSYNEQFF.

The genes are TRBV11-2 and TRBJ1-2; D gene uncertain. Germline assignment: CDR1 SGHAT and CDR2 FQNNGV. V lost 4 bases and J 8 bases, leaving 11 bases between the germline ends. The length of the CDR3 is 12 residues. CDR3 nucleotides: TGTGCCAGCAGCTCAGAGGGCTTCGGCTACACCTTC. Translation: CASSSEGFGYTF.